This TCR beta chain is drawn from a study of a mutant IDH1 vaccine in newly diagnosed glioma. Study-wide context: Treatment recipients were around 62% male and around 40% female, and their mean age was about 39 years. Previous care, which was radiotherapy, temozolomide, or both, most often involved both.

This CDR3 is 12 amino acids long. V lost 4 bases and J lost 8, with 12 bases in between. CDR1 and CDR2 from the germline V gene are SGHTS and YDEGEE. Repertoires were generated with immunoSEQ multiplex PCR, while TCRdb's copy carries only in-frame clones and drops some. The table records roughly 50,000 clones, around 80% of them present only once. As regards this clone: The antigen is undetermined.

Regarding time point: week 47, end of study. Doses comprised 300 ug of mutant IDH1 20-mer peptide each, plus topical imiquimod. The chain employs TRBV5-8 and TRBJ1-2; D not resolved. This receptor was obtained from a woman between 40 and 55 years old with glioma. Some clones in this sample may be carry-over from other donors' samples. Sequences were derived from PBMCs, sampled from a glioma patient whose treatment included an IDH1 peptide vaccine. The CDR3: CASSLLKRGYTF. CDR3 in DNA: TGTGCCAGCAGCCTATTAAAGCGCGGCTACACCTTC.